This T cell receptor (beta chain) was recovered during a study of T cell responses to AZD1222 COVID-19 vaccine. Notes on the study in general: Breadth and depth of Spike-specific TCRs rose after two AZD1222 doses. Baseline seropositivity characterized only six AZD1222 recipients.

Profiling relied on immunoSEQ multiplex PCR, and the TCRdb table lists in-frame clones only, not all of them. The sample lists about 84,000 clones; around 85% were seen once. On this clone itself: Its antigen remains unknown.

The sequenced sample was peripheral blood, obtained 28 days after the second AZD1222 dose. This sequence was found in an adult who received the AZD1222 COVID-19 vaccine.

The DNA of the CDR3 is TGTGCCAGCAGTAGGAGGAGGGGGGCAGGACCCCTCGTAACGGAGACCCAGTACTTC. Translated, it gives CASSRRRGAGPLVTETQYF. V and J are TRBV11-2 and TRBJ2-5; D possibly matches TRBD1 or TRBD2 (6 bases each). CDR3 length equals 19 residues. Trimming removed 6 bases at V and 5 bases at J, with 31 bases between. Germline CDR1 SGHAT, CDR2 FQNNGV. Supplemented by reference TRBV11-2 and TRBJ2-5, the full variable domain reads EAGVAQSPRYKIIEKRQSVAFWCNPISGHATLYWYQQILGQGPKLLIQFQNNGVVDDSQLPKDRFSAERLKGVDSTLKIQPAKLEDSAVYLCASSRRRGAGPLVTETQYFGPGTRLLVL.